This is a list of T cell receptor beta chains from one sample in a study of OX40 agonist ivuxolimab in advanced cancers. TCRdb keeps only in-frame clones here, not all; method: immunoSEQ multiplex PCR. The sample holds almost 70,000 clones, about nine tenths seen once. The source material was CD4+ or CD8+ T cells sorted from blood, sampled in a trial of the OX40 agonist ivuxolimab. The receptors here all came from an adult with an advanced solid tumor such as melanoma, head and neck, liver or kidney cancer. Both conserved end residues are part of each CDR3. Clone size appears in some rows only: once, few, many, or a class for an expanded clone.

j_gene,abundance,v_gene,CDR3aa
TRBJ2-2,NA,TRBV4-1,CASSPRGLAGGNTGELFF
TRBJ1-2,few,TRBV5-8,CASSPPGPIYGYTF
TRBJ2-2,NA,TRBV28,CASRGTSPNTGELFF
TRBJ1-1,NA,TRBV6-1,CASRGQGDTEAFF
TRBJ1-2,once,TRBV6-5,CASSYDRDSYGYTF
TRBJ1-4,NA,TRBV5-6,CASGWYRGRAANEKLFF
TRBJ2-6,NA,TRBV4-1,CASSGGVSGANVLTF
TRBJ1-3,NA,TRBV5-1,CASSETGTGWNSGNTIYF
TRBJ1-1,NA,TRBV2,CASSSWTENTEAFF
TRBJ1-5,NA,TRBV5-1,CASSLGTDRTNQPQHF
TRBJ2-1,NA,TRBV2,CASSSYGLAGNEQFF
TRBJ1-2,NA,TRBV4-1,CASSQSQLGANYGYTF
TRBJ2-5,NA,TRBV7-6,CASSPQETQYF